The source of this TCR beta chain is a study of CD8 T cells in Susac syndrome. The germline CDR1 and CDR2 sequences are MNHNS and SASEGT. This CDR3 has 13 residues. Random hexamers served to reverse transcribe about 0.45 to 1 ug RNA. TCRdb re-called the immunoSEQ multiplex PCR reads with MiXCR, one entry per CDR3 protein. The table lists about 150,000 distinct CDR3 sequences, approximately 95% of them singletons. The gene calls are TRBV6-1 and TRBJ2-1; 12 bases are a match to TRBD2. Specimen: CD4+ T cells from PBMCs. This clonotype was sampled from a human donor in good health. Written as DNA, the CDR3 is TGTACGACTGGGACTAGCGGGTACAATGAGCAGTTCTTC. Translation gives CTTGTSGYNEQFF.